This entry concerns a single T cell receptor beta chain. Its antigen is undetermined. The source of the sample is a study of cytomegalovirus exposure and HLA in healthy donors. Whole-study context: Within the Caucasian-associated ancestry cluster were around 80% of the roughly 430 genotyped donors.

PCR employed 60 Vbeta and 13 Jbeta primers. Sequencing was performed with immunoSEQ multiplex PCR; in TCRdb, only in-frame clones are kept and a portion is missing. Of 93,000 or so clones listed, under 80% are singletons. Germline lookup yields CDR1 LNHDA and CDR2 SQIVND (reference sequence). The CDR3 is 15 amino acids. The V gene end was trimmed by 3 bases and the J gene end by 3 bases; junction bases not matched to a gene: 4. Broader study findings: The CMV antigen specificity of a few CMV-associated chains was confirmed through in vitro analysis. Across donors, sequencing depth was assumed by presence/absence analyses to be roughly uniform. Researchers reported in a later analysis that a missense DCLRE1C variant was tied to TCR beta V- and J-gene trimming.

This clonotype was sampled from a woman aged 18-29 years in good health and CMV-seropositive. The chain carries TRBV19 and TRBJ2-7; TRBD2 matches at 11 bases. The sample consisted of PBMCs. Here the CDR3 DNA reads TGTGCCAGTAGTATCACTAGCGGGGGAAGCTACGAGCAGTACTTC. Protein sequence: CASSITSGGSYEQYF.